This T cell receptor beta chain was sequenced for a study of cytomegalovirus exposure and HLA in healthy donors. Study overall: Genotyping of 430 or so donors showed that 65% to 90% belonged to the Caucasian-associated ancestry cluster.

Germline V gene lookup returns CDR1 SEHNR and CDR2 FQNEAQ (reference sequence). With V trimmed by 8 bases and J by 8 bases, 13 bases remained unmatched. This CDR3 has 15 amino acids. Overall study results and limits: With DRB1 most and HLA-C fewest, TCR association rates differed between HLA loci in a later analysis. With later analysis, a missense DCLRE1C variant became linked to TCR beta V- and J-gene trimming.

Primers included in the PCR were 60 Vbeta and 13 Jbeta primers. Sequencing used immunoSEQ multiplex PCR; TCRdb keeps in-frame clones, though not all of them. The sample has 130,000 to 150,000 clones; almost 80% are singletons. With regard to this clone: Its target is unknown.

The sequenced sample was PBMCs. This rearrangement joins TRBV7-9 to TRBJ2-1; 9 bases match TRBD2. This receptor was obtained from a woman in her 40s in good health and CMV-seropositive. CDR3 residues: CASQNFRGGAYEQFF. CDR3 in DNA: TGTGCCAGCCAAAATTTTCGCGGGGGGGCTTATGAGCAGTTCTTC.